This T cell receptor beta chain was identified in a study of Ad26.COV2.S vaccination and SARS-CoV-2 variants. Study observations and caveats: Reportedly, spike-specific CD8+ and CD4+ T cell responses achieved substantial breadth once vaccination had taken place. TCR breadth and depth estimates may have understated total T cell responses.

Data came from immunoSEQ multiplex PCR; TCRdb stores just in-frame clones and leaves some out. Seen here are roughly 700,000 clones, around 89% observed once, and the top ten hold roughly 1.5%. This CDR3 spans 17 amino acids. V dropped 5 bases and J dropped 0; count of bases not matched to a gene: 7. Germline CDR1 reads SGHTA; CDR2 reads FQGNSA. The treatment here: roughly 19 received Ad26.COV2.S at low or high dose, single or two shots; a few received placebo; per-sample allocation not given. Specimens were obtained on day 63 following the first vaccine or placebo injection. About this clone itself: Its antigen is unidentified.

This sequence was found in a person aged 18-65 years who received the Ad26.COV2.S COVID-19 vaccine or a placebo. The sample consisted of peripheral blood, taken in a trial of Ad26.COV2.S vaccine versus placebo. The rearrangement joins TRBV7-2 to TRBJ2-6; the match to TRBD1 covers 7 bases. The CDR3 here is CASSKAGGRSGANVLTF. The CDR3 DNA reads as TGTGCCAGCAGCAAGGCAGGGGGACGCTCTGGGGCCAACGTCCTGACTTTC.